The 10 T cell receptor beta chains reported below all come from one sample, sequenced in a study of CD8 T cells in Susac syndrome. Random-hexamer reverse transcription was applied to about 0.45 to 1 ug RNA. TCRdb itself ran the immunoSEQ multiplex PCR reads through MiXCR, one entry per CDR3 protein. The data contain some 300,000 distinct CDR3 sequences, around 84% of them seen just once; the ten biggest clones take up over 0.1%. Material: CD8+ T cells from PBMCs. The receptors derive from a human donor with multiple sclerosis.

This chain links TRBV14 with TRBJ2-5; D is unresolved. Germline-derived CDR1 and CDR2 are SGHDN and FVKESK. The length of the CDR3 is 15 residues. The germline V and J ends were trimmed by 0 bases and 4 bases, with 12 bases remaining between them. CDR3 nucleotides: TGTGCCAGCAGCCAAGAATTGGGTCTCTCAGAGACCCAGTACTTC. This sequence encodes CASSQELGLSETQYF.

J is TRBJ2-5 and V is TRBV29-1, with D hard to call. Germline V gene lookup returns CDR1 SQVTM and CDR2 ANQGSEA. Trimming stripped 4 bases from V and 4 bases from J, with 19 bases between. CDR3 length: 15 residues. The CDR3, as DNA: TGCAGCGTTGGGTTCCCCGCGAGTCTAGGAGAGACCCAGTACTTC. This gives the protein CSVGFPASLGETQYF. Complete variable domain (other parts from reference TRBV29-1 and TRBJ2-5): SAVISQKPSRDICQRGTSLTIQCQVDSQVTMMFWYRQQPGQSLTLIATANQGSEATYESGFVIDKFPISRPNLTFSTLTVSNMSPEDSSIYLCSVGFPASLGETQYFGPGTRLLVL.

J is TRBJ2-7 and V is TRBV4-1, with 7 bases matching TRBD2. Trimming took 4 bases from V and 4 from J; bases not matched to a gene: 16. From germline, CDR1 is MGHRA and CDR2 YSYEKL. The CDR3 covers 17 residues. The DNA for the CDR3 is TGCGCCAGCAGCCGCAATTCACTTGGCGGGAGTTTTTACGAGCAGTACTTC. Its protein is CASSRNSLGGSFYEQYF.

This chain connects TRBV27 to TRBJ1-1; 7 bases fit TRBD1. J gave up 1 base and V 5 bases, and 10 bases lay outside the gene matches. In germline, CDR1 is MNHEY, CDR2 SMNVEV (reference sequence). The CDR3 runs 16 residues. The CDR3 nucleotides are TGTGCCAGCAGTCCCCAGGGGGGAAGGACGAACACTGAAGCTTTCTTT. It is translated as CASSPQGGRTNTEAFF.

V usage is TRBV28 and J usage is TRBJ1-6; D remains unclear. This CDR3 spans 13 amino acids. The V and J ends lost 6 bases and 9 bases respectively, with 12 bases between them. Germline V gene lookup returns CDR1 MDHEN and CDR2 SYDVKM. The CDR3 is CASSWASGSPLHF. For the CDR3, the DNA is TGTGCCAGCAGCTGGGCCAGCGGTTCACCCCTCCACTTT.

The chain uses TRBV7-9 and TRBJ1-1; a weak D match, TRBD1 (6 bases). Germline lookup yields CDR1 SEHNR and CDR2 FQNEAQ (reference sequence). CDR3 size: 18 residues. The V gene lost 4 bases and the J gene lost 3 bases, with 24 bases spanning the gap. The CDR3 nucleotides read TGTGCCAGCAGCTGGACGGACAGACACCCTGCCGGGTACACTGAAGCTTTCTTT. It specifies CASSWTDRHPAGYTEAFF.

This clonotype was seen just once. The junction and the germline gene differ at one end; a read error may be behind it. The chain couples TRBV27 to TRBJ2-7; D is possibly TRBD2 (5 bases). This CDR3 spans 14 amino acids. Germline values: CDR1 MNHEY, CDR2 SMNVEV (reference sequence). Here the CDR3 DNA reads TGTGCCAGCGTACCAGTTGGAGGCTCCCACGAGCAGTACTTC. It codes for CASVPVGGSHEQYF.

This chain links TRBV4-1 with TRBJ2-7, with no clear D. The CDR3 consists of 14 residues. The germline CDR1 and CDR2 sequences are MGHRA and YSYEKL. V was cut by 1 base and J by 2 bases, with 9 bases left in between. CDR3 amino acids: CASSQGNGPYEQYF. CDR3 in DNA: TGCGCCAGCAGCCAAGGTAACGGACCCTACGAGCAGTACTTC.

The chain uses TRBV27 and TRBJ2-1; either TRBD1 or TRBD2 may supply D (5 bases each). This CDR3 has 14 amino acids. The V end was cut by 3 bases, the J end by 6 bases, with 12 bases between. The germline V gene encodes CDR1 MNHEY and CDR2 SMNVEV (reference sequence). The CDR3 loop reads CASSLWGSVNEQFF. CDR3 sequence (DNA): TGTGCCAGCAGTTTGTGGGGGAGTGTCAATGAGCAGTTCTTC.

The chain combines TRBV5-1 with TRBJ1-1, with D unresolved. The CDR3 covers 15 residues. Trimming shortened V by 5 bases and J by 3 bases, and 17 bases separated the two germline ends. Germline V CDR1 and CDR2: SGHRS, YFSETQ. CDR3 sequence reads: CASSLMASRYTEAFF. DNA of the CDR3: TGCGCCAGCAGTTTGATGGCCAGTAGATACACTGAAGCTTTCTTT.